A selection of T cell receptor beta chains follows, all from one sample in a study of technical replicates of blood from several donors. Only in-frame clones appear in the TCRdb table, and some are missing; sequencing was by immunoSEQ multiplex PCR. The sample yields more than 75,000 clones, just under 95% seen once. The sample comprised T cells isolated from PBMCs. These receptors were obtained from a human donor in good health. Both conserved end residues are part of each CDR3. The D gene is left open where the match is weak.

j_gene: TRBJ2-7; v_gene: TRBV6-1; d_gene: TRBD2; CDR3aa: CASSDNSGRAYEQYF; CDR3nt: TGTGCCAGCAGTGATAACAGCGGGAGGGCCTACGAGCAGTACTTC
j_gene: TRBJ2-5; v_gene: TRBV7-9; d_gene: TRBD2; CDR3aa: CASSSPREGGQETQYF; CDR3nt: TGTGCCAGCAGCTCACCCCGGGAGGGCGGCCAAGAGACCCAGTACTTC
j_gene: TRBJ1-5; v_gene: TRBV28; d_gene: TRBD1; CDR3aa: CASRPQGVGQPQHF; CDR3nt: TGTGCCAGCAGGCCACAGGGGGTTGGACAGCCCCAGCATTTT
j_gene: TRBJ2-2; v_gene: TRBV28; d_gene: TRBD2; CDR3aa: CASKGLEPAGELFF; CDR3nt: TGTGCCAGCAAGGGACTAGAACCTGCCGGGGAGCTGTTTTTT
j_gene: TRBJ2-1; v_gene: TRBV19; d_gene: TRBD1; CDR3aa: CASSITGTGGYEQFF; CDR3nt: TGTGCCAGTAGTATTACCGGGACAGGGGGCTATGAGCAGTTCTTC
j_gene: TRBJ2-7; v_gene: TRBV7-2; d_gene: TRBD2; CDR3aa: CASSLERLAGENYYEQYF; CDR3nt: TGTGCCAGCAGCTTAGAGCGGCTAGCGGGAGAAAACTACTACGAGCAGTACTTC
j_gene: TRBJ2-7; v_gene: TRBV28; d_gene: .; CDR3aa: CASSRQLASLREQYF; CDR3nt: TGTGCCAGCAGCCGTCAACTAGCATCACTTAGGGAGCAGTACTTC
j_gene: TRBJ1-1; v_gene: TRBV29-1; d_gene: .; CDR3aa: CSAQQGNTEAFF; CDR3nt: TGCAGCGCACAACAGGGGAACACTGAAGCTTTCTTT
j_gene: TRBJ1-3; v_gene: TRBV6-5; d_gene: .; CDR3aa: CASSYSALSGNTIYF; CDR3nt: TGTGCCAGCAGTTACTCCGCGTTGTCTGGAAACACCATATATTTT
j_gene: TRBJ2-7; v_gene: TRBV2; d_gene: .; CDR3aa: CASSVTGIQSSYEQYF; CDR3nt: TGTGCCAGCAGTGTCACAGGGATTCAAAGCTCCTACGAGCAGTACTTC
j_gene: TRBJ2-6; v_gene: TRBV18; d_gene: .; CDR3aa: CASSPPAGSSGANVLTF; CDR3nt: TGTGCCAGCTCACCACCGGCGGGGAGCTCTGGGGCCAACGTCCTGACTTTC
j_gene: TRBJ1-6; v_gene: TRBV5-4; d_gene: .; CDR3aa: CASRGREINSPLHF; CDR3nt: TGTGCCAGCAGGGGGAGGGAGATCAATTCACCCCTCCACTTT
j_gene: TRBJ2-7; v_gene: TRBV10-2; d_gene: TRBD2; CDR3aa: CASRRLAGGTYEQYF; CDR3nt: TGCGCCAGCCGGAGACTAGCGGGGGGGACCTACGAGCAGTACTTC